Ten or more counts support the clone carrying this T cell receptor beta chain. Germline-derived CDR1 and CDR2 are MNHNY and SVGAGI (reference sequence). Trimming shortened V by 2 bases and J by 5 bases, and 12 bases separated the two germline ends. The CDR3 extends over 15 amino acids. These data originate in a study of early T cells in non-severe SARS-CoV-2 infection. Across the whole study: Bulk RNA taken from unsorted whole blood was sequenced, leaving chains unpaired.

TCRdb reanalysed the 5' RACE reads using MiXCR and keeps one entry per CDR3 protein. This table has just over 95,000 distinct CDR3 sequences, approximately 11% appearing once. The V gene is TRBV6-6, the J gene TRBJ1-4, with D perhaps TRBD1 (5 bases). This receptor was identified in an adult who was a healthcare worker with PCR-confirmed SARS-CoV-2 infection or an uninfected control (not recorded which). Sample: whole blood, taken at baseline. CDR3 region: CASSYPAQGNEKLFF. The CDR3 coding sequence is TGTGCCAGCAGTTACCCCGCTCAGGGAAATGAAAAACTGTTTTTT.